Listed below are T cell receptor beta chains from one sample, sequenced in a study of blood T cell repertoires in COVID-19. The repertoire was sequenced with immunoSEQ multiplex PCR; TCRdb's copy has only in-frame clones and lacks some. The table lists around 470,000 clones, 85% to 90% of them singletons. What was sequenced was peripheral blood. These receptors originate from a man aged 18-30 years with COVID-19, enrolled during active disease. Each CDR3 is given without its conserved first and last residue.

V: TRBV30
J: TRBJ2-1
length: 15
CDR3: AWTPRTTQIFNNEQF

V: TRBV18
J: TRBJ2-4
length: 12
CDR3: ASSPGTGQNIQY

V: TRBV2
J: TRBJ2-3
length: 12
CDR3: ASSSGLAADTQY

V: TRBV2
J: TRBJ2-5
length: 13
CDR3: ASSGDRGREETQY

V: TRBV25-1
J: TRBJ2-1
length: 11
CDR3: ASSLRQNNEQF

V: TRBV10-2
J: TRBJ1-2
length: 12
CDR3: ASRNLETNYGYT

V: TRBV2
J: TRBJ1-3
length: 13
CDR3: ASSESREAGNTIY

V: TRBV6-5
J: TRBJ1-1
length: 11
CDR3: ANSYFRGSEAF

V: TRBV10-3
J: TRBJ2-1
length: 16
CDR3: AISERLAGGRSYNEQF

V: TRBV30
J: TRBJ2-3
length: 11
CDR3: ACSLAGTDTQY

V: TRBV6-6
J: TRBJ2-2
length: 12
CDR3: ASSYSRGAGELF

V: TRBV24-1
J: TRBJ2-1
length: 14
CDR3: ATSDFRTSGRDEQF

V: TRBV11-1
J: TRBJ2-1
length: 14
CDR3: ASSSKELQGGNEQF

V: TRBV5-5
J: TRBJ2-7
length: 12
CDR3: ASSLGQRAYEQY

V: TRBV11-2
J: TRBJ1-5
length: 11
CDR3: ASSLDRDQPQH

V: TRBV5-4
J: TRBJ1-6
length: 13
CDR3: ASSSTTGGGSPLH

V: TRBV7-9
J: TRBJ2-3
length: 13
CDR3: ASSPGLASTDTQY

V: TRBV19
J: TRBJ1-3
length: 11
CDR3: ASTIYSGNTIY

V: TRBV4-2
J: TRBJ1-1
length: 14
CDR3: ASSPQQGAYSTEAF

V: TRBV2
J: TRBJ2-1
length: 13
CDR3: ASWWGDSSYNEQF

V: TRBV27
J: TRBJ2-5
length: 13
CDR3: ASSSSGGVRETQY

V: TRBV27
J: TRBJ2-1
length: 13
CDR3: ASSRQRGGTNEQF

V: TRBV2
J: TRBJ2-3
length: 13
CDR3: ASSDWDRLTDTQY

V: TRBV2
J: TRBJ2-7
length: 10
CDR3: ASRDRGYEQY

V: TRBV9
J: TRBJ2-7
length: 13
CDR3: ASSVEPSSGYEQY

V: TRBV9
J: TRBJ2-7
length: 10
CDR3: ASSGLAKEQY

V: TRBV15
J: TRBJ2-2
length: 14
CDR3: ATSRDRDSNTGELF

V: TRBV5-1
J: TRBJ2-7
length: 14
CDR3: ASSLGPDRSAYEQY

V: TRBV11-2
J: TRBJ2-1
length: 13
CDR3: ASSFLRGGLNEQF

V: TRBV6-5
J: TRBJ2-2
length: 12
CDR3: ASSYSTGPGELF

V: TRBV29-1
J: TRBJ1-2
length: 12
CDR3: SVRAPGAGYGYT

V: TRBV10-2
J: TRBJ1-4
length: 12
CDR3: ASAYGANNEKLF

V: TRBV24-1
J: TRBJ1-5
length: 13
CDR3: ATKDPDQANQPQH

V: TRBV11-2
J: TRBJ2-7
length: 13
CDR3: ASSLDFRGGYEQY

V: TRBV5-1
J: TRBJ2-7
length: 14
CDR3: ASSTGTSGSGYEQY

V: TRBV7-3
J: TRBJ2-1
length: 10
CDR3: ASSYSGGEQF

V: TRBV5-1
J: TRBJ2-5
length: 13
CDR3: ASSLAVAPRETQY

V: TRBV10-3
J: TRBJ2-4
length: 13
CDR3: AISAGDQAKNIQY